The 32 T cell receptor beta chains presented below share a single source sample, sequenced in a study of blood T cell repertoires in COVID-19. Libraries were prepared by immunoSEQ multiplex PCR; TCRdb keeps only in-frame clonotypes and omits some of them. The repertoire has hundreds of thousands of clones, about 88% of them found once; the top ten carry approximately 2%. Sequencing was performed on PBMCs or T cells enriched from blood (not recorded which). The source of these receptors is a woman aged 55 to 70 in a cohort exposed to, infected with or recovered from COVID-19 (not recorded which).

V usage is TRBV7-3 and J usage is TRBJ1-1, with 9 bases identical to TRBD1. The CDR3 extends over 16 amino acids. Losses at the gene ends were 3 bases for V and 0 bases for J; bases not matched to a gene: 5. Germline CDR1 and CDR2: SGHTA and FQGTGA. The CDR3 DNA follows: TGTGCCAGCAGCTTCGCGGGACAGGGTATGAACACTGAAGCTTTCTTT. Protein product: CASSFAGQGMNTEAFF.

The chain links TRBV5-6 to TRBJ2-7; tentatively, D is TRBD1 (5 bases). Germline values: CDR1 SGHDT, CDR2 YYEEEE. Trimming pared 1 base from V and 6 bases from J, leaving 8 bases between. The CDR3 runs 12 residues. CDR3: CASSLRGTEQYF. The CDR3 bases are TGTGCCAGCAGCTTGAGGGGTACCGAGCAGTACTTC.

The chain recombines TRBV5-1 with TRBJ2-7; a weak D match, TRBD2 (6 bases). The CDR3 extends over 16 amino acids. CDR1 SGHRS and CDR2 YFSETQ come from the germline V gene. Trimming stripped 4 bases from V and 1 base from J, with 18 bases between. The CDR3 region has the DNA TGCGCCAGCAGCATGGACGGGGACTTGGGATCCTACGAGCAGTACTTC. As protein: CASSMDGDLGSYEQYF.

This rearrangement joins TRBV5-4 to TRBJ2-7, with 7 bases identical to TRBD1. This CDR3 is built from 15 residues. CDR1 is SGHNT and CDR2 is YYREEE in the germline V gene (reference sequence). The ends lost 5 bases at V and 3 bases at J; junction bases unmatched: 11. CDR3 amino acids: CASRTDRALFYEQYF. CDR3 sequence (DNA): TGTGCCAGCAGAACTGACAGGGCACTTTTCTACGAGCAGTACTTC.

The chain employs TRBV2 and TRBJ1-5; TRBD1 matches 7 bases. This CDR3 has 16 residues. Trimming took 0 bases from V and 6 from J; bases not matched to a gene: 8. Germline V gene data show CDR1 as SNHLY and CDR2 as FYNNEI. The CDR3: CASSEALAGGIQPQHF. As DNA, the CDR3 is TGTGCCAGCAGTGAAGCGCTTGCAGGGGGTATTCAGCCCCAGCATTTT.

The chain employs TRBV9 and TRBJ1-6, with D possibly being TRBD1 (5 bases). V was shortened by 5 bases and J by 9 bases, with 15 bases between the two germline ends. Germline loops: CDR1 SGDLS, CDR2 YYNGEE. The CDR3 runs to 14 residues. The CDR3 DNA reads TGTGCCAGCAGTTCCCAGGGTTATGGTTCACCCCTCCACTTT. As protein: CASSSQGYGSPLHF.

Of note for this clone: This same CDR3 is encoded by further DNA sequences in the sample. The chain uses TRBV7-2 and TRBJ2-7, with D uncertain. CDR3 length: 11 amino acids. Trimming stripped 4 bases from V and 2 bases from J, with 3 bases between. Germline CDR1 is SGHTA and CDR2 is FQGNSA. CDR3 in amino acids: CASSSAYEQYF. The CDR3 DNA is TGTGCCAGCAGCTCCGCCTACGAGCAGTACTTC.

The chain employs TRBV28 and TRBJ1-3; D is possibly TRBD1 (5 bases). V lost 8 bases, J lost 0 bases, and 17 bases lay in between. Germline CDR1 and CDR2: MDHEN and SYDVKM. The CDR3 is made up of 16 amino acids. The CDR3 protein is CASETGQPGSGNTIYF. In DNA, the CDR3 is TGTGCCAGCGAAACAGGCCAGCCGGGCTCTGGAAACACCATATATTTT.

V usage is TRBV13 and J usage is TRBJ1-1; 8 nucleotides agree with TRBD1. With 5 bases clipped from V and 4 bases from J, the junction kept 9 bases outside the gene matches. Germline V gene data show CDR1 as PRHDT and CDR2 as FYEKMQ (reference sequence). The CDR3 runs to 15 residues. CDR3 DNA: TGTGCCAGCAGCCCGTCCCCCACAGGGGGCACTGAAGCTTTCTTT. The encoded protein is CASSPSPTGGTEAFF.

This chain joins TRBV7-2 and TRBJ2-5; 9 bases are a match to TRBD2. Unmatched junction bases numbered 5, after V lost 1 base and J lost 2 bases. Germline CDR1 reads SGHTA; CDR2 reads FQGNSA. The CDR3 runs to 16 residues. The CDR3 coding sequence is TGTGCCAGCAGCTTAGTTCCGACTAGCGGACAAGAGACCCAGTACTTC. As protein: CASSLVPTSGQETQYF.

DNA of the CDR3: TGTGCCAGCAGCAAAGGGACTTGCCTAGAGACCCAGTACTTC. This sequence encodes CASSKGTCLETQYF. The chain couples TRBV7-4 to TRBJ2-5; maybe TRBD2 (6 bases). The CDR3 contains 14 residues. The germline V gene encodes CDR1 SGHVT and CDR2 SQSDAQ. V dropped 5 bases and J dropped 4 bases, with 14 bases sitting between them.

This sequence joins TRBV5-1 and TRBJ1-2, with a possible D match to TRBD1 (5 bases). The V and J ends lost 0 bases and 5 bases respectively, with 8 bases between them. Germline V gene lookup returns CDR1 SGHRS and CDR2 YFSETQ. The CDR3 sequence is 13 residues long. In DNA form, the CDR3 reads TGCGCCAGCAGCTTGGACAGGTTGTATGGCTACACCTTC. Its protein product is CASSLDRLYGYTF.

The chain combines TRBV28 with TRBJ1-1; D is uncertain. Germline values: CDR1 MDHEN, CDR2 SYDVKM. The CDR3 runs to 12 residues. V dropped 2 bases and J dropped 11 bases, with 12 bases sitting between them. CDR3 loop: CASSLQRVRAFF. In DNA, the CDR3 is TGTGCCAGCAGTTTACAGAGGGTCAGGGCTTTCTTT.

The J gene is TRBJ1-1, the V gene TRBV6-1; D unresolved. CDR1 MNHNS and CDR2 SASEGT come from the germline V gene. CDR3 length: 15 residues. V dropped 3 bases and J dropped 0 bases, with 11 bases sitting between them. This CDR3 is CASSDQATLNTEAFF. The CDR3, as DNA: TGTGCCAGCAGTGATCAGGCCACCTTGAACACTGAAGCTTTCTTT.

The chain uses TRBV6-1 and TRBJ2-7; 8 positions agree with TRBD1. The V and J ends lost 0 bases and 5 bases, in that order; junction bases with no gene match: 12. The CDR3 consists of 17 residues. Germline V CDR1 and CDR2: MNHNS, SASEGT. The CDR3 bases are TGTGCCAGCAGTGAAGCGCCCCTTAACAGGGGGAGACACGAGCAGTACTTC. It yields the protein CASSEAPLNRGRHEQYF.

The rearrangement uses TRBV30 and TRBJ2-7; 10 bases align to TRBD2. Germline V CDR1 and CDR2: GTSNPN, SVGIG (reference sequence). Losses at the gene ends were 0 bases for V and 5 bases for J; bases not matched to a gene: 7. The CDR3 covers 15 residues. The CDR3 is CAWSVVAGGGNEQYF. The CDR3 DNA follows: TGTGCCTGGAGTGTTGTAGCGGGAGGTGGGAACGAGCAGTACTTC.

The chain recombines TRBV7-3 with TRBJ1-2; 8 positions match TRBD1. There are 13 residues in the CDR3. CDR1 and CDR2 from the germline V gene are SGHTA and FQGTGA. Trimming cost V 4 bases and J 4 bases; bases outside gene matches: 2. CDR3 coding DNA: TGTGCCAGCAGCTCAGGACAGGGCTATGGCTACACCTTC. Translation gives CASSSGQGYGYTF.

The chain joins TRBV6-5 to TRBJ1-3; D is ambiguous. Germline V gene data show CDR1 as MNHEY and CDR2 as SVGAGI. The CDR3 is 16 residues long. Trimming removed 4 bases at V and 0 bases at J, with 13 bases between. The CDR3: CASSSRPGNSGNTIYF. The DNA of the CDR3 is TGTGCCAGCAGTTCCCGCCCGGGGAACTCTGGAAACACCATATATTTT.

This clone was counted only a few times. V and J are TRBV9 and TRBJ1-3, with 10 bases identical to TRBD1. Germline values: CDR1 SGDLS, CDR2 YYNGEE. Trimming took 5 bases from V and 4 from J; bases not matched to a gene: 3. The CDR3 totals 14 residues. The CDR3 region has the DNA TGTGCCAGCAGAGGGACAGGGGCCGGAAACACCATATATTTT. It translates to CASRGTGAGNTIYF.

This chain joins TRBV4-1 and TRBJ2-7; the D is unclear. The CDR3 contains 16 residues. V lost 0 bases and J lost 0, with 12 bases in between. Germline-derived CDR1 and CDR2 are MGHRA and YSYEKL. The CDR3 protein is CASSQDYPGSSYEQYF. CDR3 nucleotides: TGCGCCAGCAGCCAAGATTACCCAGGTTCCTCCTACGAGCAGTACTTC.

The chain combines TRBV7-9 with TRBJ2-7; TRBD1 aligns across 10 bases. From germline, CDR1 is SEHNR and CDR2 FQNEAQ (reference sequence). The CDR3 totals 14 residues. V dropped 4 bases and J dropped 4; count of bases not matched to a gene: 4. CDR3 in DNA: TGTGCCAGCAGCTCGGGACAGGGGAAATACGAGCAGTACTTC. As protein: CASSSGQGKYEQYF.

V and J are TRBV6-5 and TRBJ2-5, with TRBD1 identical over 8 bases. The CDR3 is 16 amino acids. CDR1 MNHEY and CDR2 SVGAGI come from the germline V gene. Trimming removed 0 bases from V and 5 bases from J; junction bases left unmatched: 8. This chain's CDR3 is CASSYSGQGRVETQYF. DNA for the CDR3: TGTGCCAGCAGTTACTCCGGACAGGGCCGGGTGGAGACCCAGTACTTC.

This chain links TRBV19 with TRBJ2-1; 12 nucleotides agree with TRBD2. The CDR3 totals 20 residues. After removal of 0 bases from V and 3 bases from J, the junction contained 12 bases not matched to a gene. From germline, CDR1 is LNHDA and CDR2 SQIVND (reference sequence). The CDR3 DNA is TGTGCCAGTAGTATAGATGAGTACAGGGGGACTAGCGGGTTCTACAATGAGCAGTTCTTC. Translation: CASSIDEYRGTSGFYNEQFF.

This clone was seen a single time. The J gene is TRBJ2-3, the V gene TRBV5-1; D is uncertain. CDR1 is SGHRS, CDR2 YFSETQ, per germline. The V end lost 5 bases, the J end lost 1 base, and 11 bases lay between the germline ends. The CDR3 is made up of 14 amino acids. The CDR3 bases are TGCGCCAGCAGACGGAGTACCGGCACAGATACGCAGTATTTT. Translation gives CASRRSTGTDTQYF.

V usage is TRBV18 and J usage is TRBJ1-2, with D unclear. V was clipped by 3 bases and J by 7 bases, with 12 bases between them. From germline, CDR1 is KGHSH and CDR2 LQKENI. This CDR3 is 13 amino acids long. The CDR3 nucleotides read TGTGCCAGCTCACCCGGAGGAGAGGGTGGCTACACCTTC. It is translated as CASSPGGEGGYTF.

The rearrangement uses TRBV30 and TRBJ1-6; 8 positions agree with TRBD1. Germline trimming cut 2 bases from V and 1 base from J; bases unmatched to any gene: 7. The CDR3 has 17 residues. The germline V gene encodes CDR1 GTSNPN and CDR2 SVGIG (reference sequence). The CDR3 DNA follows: TGTGCCTGGAGTTCCCGGACAGGGTCGTCCTATAATTCACCCCTCCACTTT. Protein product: CAWSSRTGSSYNSPLHF.

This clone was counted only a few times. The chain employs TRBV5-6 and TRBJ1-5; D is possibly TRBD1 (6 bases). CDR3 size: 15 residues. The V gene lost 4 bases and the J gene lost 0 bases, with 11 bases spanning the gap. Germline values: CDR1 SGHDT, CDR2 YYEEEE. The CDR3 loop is CASSRGAVSNQPQHF. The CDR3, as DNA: TGTGCCAGCAGCCGGGGGGCAGTTAGCAATCAGCCCCAGCATTTT.

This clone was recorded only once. This CDR3 is CASRPLAGGYQDEQFF. The CDR3 DNA sequence: TGTGCCAGCAGACCCCTAGCGGGAGGGTACCAGGATGAGCAGTTCTTC. The chain is built from TRBV27 and TRBJ2-1; 12 bases agree with TRBD2. The junction had 11 bases not matched to a gene; V was cut back by 6 bases and J by 8 bases. The CDR3 contains 16 residues. The germline CDR1 and CDR2 sequences are MNHEY and SMNVEV (reference sequence).

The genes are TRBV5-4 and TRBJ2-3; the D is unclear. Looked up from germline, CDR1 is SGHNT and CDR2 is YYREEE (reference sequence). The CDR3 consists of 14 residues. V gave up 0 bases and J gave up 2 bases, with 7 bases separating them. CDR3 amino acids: CASSLVSFTDTQYF. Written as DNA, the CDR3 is TGTGCCAGCAGCTTGGTTTCCTTCACAGATACGCAGTATTTT.

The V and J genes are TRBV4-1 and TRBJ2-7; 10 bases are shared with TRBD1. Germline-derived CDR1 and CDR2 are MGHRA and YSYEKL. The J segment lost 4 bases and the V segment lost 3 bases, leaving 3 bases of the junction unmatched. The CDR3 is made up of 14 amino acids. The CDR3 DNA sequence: TGCGCCAGCAGCCAGGACAGGGGGGTTTACGAGCAGTACTTC. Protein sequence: CASSQDRGVYEQYF.

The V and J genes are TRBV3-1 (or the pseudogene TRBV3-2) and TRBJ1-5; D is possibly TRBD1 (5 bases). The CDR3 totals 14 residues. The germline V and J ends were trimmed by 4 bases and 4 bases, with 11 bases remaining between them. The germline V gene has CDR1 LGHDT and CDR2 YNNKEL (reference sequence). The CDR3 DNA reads TGTGCCAGCAGCCCCCTTCAGGGTAATCAGCCCCAGCATTTT. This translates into CASSPLQGNQPQHF.

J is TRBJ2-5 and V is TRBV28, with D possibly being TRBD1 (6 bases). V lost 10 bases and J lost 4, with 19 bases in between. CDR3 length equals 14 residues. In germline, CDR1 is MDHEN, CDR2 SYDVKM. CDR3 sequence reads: CATHRVGVSETQYF. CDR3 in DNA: TGTGCCACACACAGGGTAGGGGTCTCAGAGACCCAGTACTTC.